This T cell receptor beta chain comes out of a study of T cell responses to AZD1222 COVID-19 vaccine. The CDR3 is 14 amino acids. Unmatched junction bases numbered 3, after V lost 2 bases and J lost 2 bases. Germline CDR1 and CDR2: SGHTA and FQGNSA. Study findings and constraints: At 160-218 and 743-854, vaccine-associated CD4 TCRs were dominant, and they spanned spike.

Generated by immunoSEQ multiplex PCR, the TCRdb table keeps only in-frame clones and is missing some. The sample contains about 78,000 clones, roughly 90% of which appear only once. About this clone: Antigen: not known.

The V gene is TRBV7-2, the J gene TRBJ2-7; 7 bases map to TRBD2. The source was peripheral blood, collected on day 0 of MenACWY control vaccination. This TCR was recovered from an adult in good health. Here the CDR3 reads CASSLFAGAYEQYF. The CDR3 nucleotides are TGTGCCAGCAGCTTATTCGCGGGGGCCTACGAGCAGTACTTC.